This record concerns one T cell receptor beta chain sequence. As yet, its antigen is unknown. Exclusion applied to patients with autoimmune disease history or systemic immunosuppression. This entry is derived from a study of OX40 agonist ivuxolimab in advanced cancers. Study summary: The mean age was approximately 60 years, ranging from 23 to 79, with around four fifths of participants male.

The data were produced by immunoSEQ multiplex PCR, yet TCRdb's version contains in-frame clones alone and is incomplete. The table lists roughly 93,000 clones, roughly nine tenths of them singletons. Study conclusions and caveats: Circulating CD4+ and CD8+ T cells showed clonal expansion by week 6 at 0.1 to 3.0 mg/kg. Low normalized T-cell clonal expansion also characterized some of the nonresponders.

The ends lost 9 bases at V and 4 bases at J; junction bases unmatched: 10. From germline, CDR1 is MDHEN and CDR2 SYDVKM. This CDR3 region has 15 residues. The sequences come from CD4+ or CD8+ T cells sorted from blood, collected in a trial of the OX40 agonist ivuxolimab. This sequence originates from an adult with an advanced solid tumor such as melanoma, head and neck, liver or kidney cancer. This sequence joins TRBV28 and TRBJ1-5; TRBD1 aligns across 9 bases. CDR3 nucleotide sequence: TGTGCCAGTTTAACCGGGACAGGGCTAAATCAGCCCCAGCATTTT. Its translation is CASLTGTGLNQPQHF.